These T cell receptor beta chains were read from a single sample in a study of T cell responses to AZD1222 COVID-19 vaccine. Sequencing used immunoSEQ multiplex PCR; TCRdb keeps in-frame clones, though not all of them. The sample holds roughly 130,000 clones; about 91% are singletons and the top ten take under 2%. The sequences come from peripheral blood, collected on day 0 of AZD1222 vaccination. Receptors were obtained from an adult in good health. The CDR3 runs from the conserved cysteine through the conserved F or W. A D gene is named only where the DNA matches it firmly. Size is stated for part of the rows, as once, few or many counts, or as a class when the clone is expanded.

clone size: .
D gene: TRBD1
J gene: TRBJ1-2
V gene: TRBV5-3
CDR3 protein: CARSLRTGFYGYTF
CDR3 DNA: TGTGCCAGAAGCTTGAGGACAGGGTTCTATGGCTACACCTTC

clone size: few
D gene: .
J gene: TRBJ1-2
V gene: TRBV3-1/TRBV3-2
CDR3 protein: CASSHGSSGGNYGYTF
CDR3 DNA: TGTGCCAGCAGCCATGGCTCAAGCGGGGGGAACTATGGCTACACCTTC

clone size: .
D gene: .
J gene: TRBJ1-5
V gene: TRBV6-5
CDR3 protein: CASTSGQTHYQPQHF
CDR3 DNA: TGTGCCAGCACCTCCGGACAGACCCATTATCAGCCCCAGCATTTT

clone size: .
D gene: .
J gene: TRBJ1-1
V gene: TRBV10-3
CDR3 protein: CATLAGGDTEAFF
CDR3 DNA: TGTGCCACCCTGGCGGGGGGGGACACTGAAGCTTTCTTT

clone size: .
D gene: .
J gene: TRBJ1-6
V gene: TRBV4-3
CDR3 protein: CASSQEWGSYNSPLHF
CDR3 DNA: TGCGCCAGCAGCCAAGAATGGGGTTCCTATAATTCACCCCTCCACTTT

clone size: .
D gene: .
J gene: TRBJ1-2
V gene: TRBV5-1
CDR3 protein: CASSLERAGAGGYTF
CDR3 DNA: TGCGCCAGCAGCTTGGAAAGGGCAGGGGCGGGTGGCTACACCTTC

clone size: .
D gene: .
J gene: TRBJ2-5
V gene: TRBV9
CDR3 protein: CASSAQGIETQYF
CDR3 DNA: TGTGCCAGCAGCGCCCAGGGGATTGAGACCCAGTACTTC

clone size: .
D gene: .
J gene: TRBJ2-7
V gene: TRBV29-1
CDR3 protein: CSVEGPTRHEQYF
CDR3 DNA: TGCAGCGTTGAGGGGCCCACGAGACACGAGCAGTACTTC

clone size: once
D gene: .
J gene: TRBJ1-4
V gene: TRBV24-1
CDR3 protein: CATSDPNEKLFF
CDR3 DNA: TGTGCCACCAGTGACCCTAATGAAAAACTGTTTTTT

clone size: .
D gene: .
J gene: TRBJ2-2
V gene: TRBV14
CDR3 protein: CASSQVRRTYTGELFF
CDR3 DNA: TGTGCCAGCAGCCAAGTTCGCAGGACATACACCGGGGAGCTGTTTTTT

clone size: .
D gene: .
J gene: TRBJ2-7
V gene: TRBV5-1
CDR3 protein: CASSLGYRASYEQYF
CDR3 DNA: TGCGCCAGCAGCCTGGGTTACAGGGCCTCCTACGAGCAGTACTTC

clone size: .
D gene: TRBD2
J gene: TRBJ2-1
V gene: TRBV4-2
CDR3 protein: CASSRPGTSGYNEQFF
CDR3 DNA: TGTGCCAGCAGCAGACCAGGGACTAGCGGCTACAATGAGCAGTTCTTC

clone size: .
D gene: TRBD1
J gene: TRBJ2-4
V gene: TRBV14
CDR3 protein: CASSQGTGNVAKNIQYF
CDR3 DNA: TGTGCCAGCAGCCAAGGGACAGGGAACGTGGCCAAAAACATTCAGTACTTC

clone size: .
D gene: TRBD1
J gene: TRBJ1-2
V gene: TRBV11-1
CDR3 protein: CASSATTDRVGYGYTF
CDR3 DNA: TGTGCCAGCAGCGCCACTACGGACAGGGTCGGCTATGGCTACACCTTC

clone size: .
D gene: .
J gene: TRBJ2-5
V gene: TRBV10-3
CDR3 protein: CAISESTWETQYF
CDR3 DNA: TGTGCCATCAGTGAGTCAACGTGGGAGACCCAGTACTTC

clone size: .
D gene: .
J gene: TRBJ2-5
V gene: TRBV19
CDR3 protein: CASSTAGVQETQYF
CDR3 DNA: TGTGCCAGTAGTACCGCAGGGGTCCAAGAGACCCAGTACTTC

clone size: once
D gene: TRBD2
J gene: TRBJ2-5
V gene: TRBV5-1
CDR3 protein: CASCPGPAGNQETQYF
CDR3 DNA: TGCGCCAGCTGCCCGGGGCCAGCGGGGAACCAAGAGACCCAGTACTTC

clone size: .
D gene: .
J gene: TRBJ1-4
V gene: TRBV28
CDR3 protein: CASSLLVSGREKLFF
CDR3 DNA: TGTGCCAGCAGTTTATTGGTCTCGGGGCGTGAAAAACTGTTTTTT

clone size: .
D gene: .
J gene: TRBJ2-3
V gene: TRBV7-3
CDR3 protein: CASSATGRFTTDTQYF
CDR3 DNA: TGTGCCAGCAGCGCGACAGGTAGATTCACCACAGATACGCAGTATTTT

clone size: .
D gene: .
J gene: TRBJ2-7
V gene: TRBV2
CDR3 protein: CASLGSSYEQYF
CDR3 DNA: TGTGCCAGCTTAGGTAGCTCCTACGAGCAGTACTTC

clone size: .
D gene: TRBD1
J gene: TRBJ1-2
V gene: TRBV6-5
CDR3 protein: CASSYRTGNLNYGYTF
CDR3 DNA: TGTGCCAGCAGTTACCGGACAGGGAACCTTAACTATGGCTACACCTTC

clone size: .
D gene: .
J gene: TRBJ2-1
V gene: TRBV5-1
CDR3 protein: CASSPQGGYNNEQFF
CDR3 DNA: TGCGCCAGCAGCCCACAAGGAGGGTATAACAATGAGCAGTTCTTC

clone size: .
D gene: .
J gene: TRBJ2-2
V gene: TRBV7-2
CDR3 protein: CASSLIGTFTGELFF
CDR3 DNA: TGTGCCAGCAGCCTCATAGGGACATTCACCGGGGAGCTGTTTTTT

clone size: .
D gene: .
J gene: TRBJ2-6
V gene: TRBV5-1
CDR3 protein: CASSLEPAGANVLTF
CDR3 DNA: TGCGCCAGCAGCTTGGAACCAGCTGGGGCCAACGTCCTGACTTTC

clone size: .
D gene: .
J gene: TRBJ2-7
V gene: TRBV5-6
CDR3 protein: CASSLGGIKPYEQYF
CDR3 DNA: TGTGCCAGCAGCTTGGGGGGAATTAAACCCTACGAGCAGTACTTC

clone size: .
D gene: .
J gene: TRBJ1-2
V gene: TRBV21-1
CDR3 protein: CASSAPGTVGRNYGYTF
CDR3 DNA: TGTGCCAGCAGCGCTCCCGGGACTGTGGGCCGGAACTATGGCTACACCTTC

clone size: .
D gene: TRBD1
J gene: TRBJ1-5
V gene: TRBV7-9
CDR3 protein: CASSPGQGALQPQHF
CDR3 DNA: TGTGCCAGCAGCCCTGGCCAGGGGGCCTTACAGCCCCAGCATTTT

clone size: once
D gene: TRBD1
J gene: TRBJ1-5
V gene: TRBV7-9
CDR3 protein: CASSLGTGNFYSNQPQHF
CDR3 DNA: TGTGCCAGCAGCTTGGGGACAGGAAACTTTTATAGCAATCAGCCCCAGCATTTT

clone size: .
D gene: .
J gene: TRBJ2-7
V gene: TRBV7-8
CDR3 protein: CASSPQGSQQYF
CDR3 DNA: TGTGCCAGCAGCCCGCAGGGTTCGCAGCAGTACTTC

clone size: .
D gene: TRBD1
J gene: TRBJ1-5
V gene: TRBV6-5
CDR3 protein: CASSHDRGGNQPQHF
CDR3 DNA: TGTGCCAGCAGCCACGACAGGGGTGGTAATCAGCCCCAGCATTTT

clone size: .
D gene: .
J gene: TRBJ1-1
V gene: TRBV7-2
CDR3 protein: CASSPEGGSTEAFF
CDR3 DNA: TGTGCCAGCAGCCCCGAGGGGGGAAGCACTGAAGCTTTCTTT

clone size: .
D gene: TRBD1
J gene: TRBJ1-3
V gene: TRBV19
CDR3 protein: CASSTSGTGRDTIYF
CDR3 DNA: TGTGCCAGTAGTACCTCCGGGACAGGAAGGGACACCATATATTTT

clone size: .
D gene: TRBD1
J gene: TRBJ2-1
V gene: TRBV18
CDR3 protein: CASSPIRTGGNEQFF
CDR3 DNA: TGTGCCAGCTCACCCATCCGGACAGGCGGCAATGAGCAGTTCTTC

clone size: .
D gene: .
J gene: TRBJ1-2
V gene: TRBV27
CDR3 protein: CATTGPNTF
CDR3 DNA: TGTGCCACCACTGGACCCAACACCTTC

clone size: .
D gene: TRBD2
J gene: TRBJ2-5
V gene: TRBV5-4
CDR3 protein: CASRPGRVETQYF
CDR3 DNA: TGTGCCAGCAGACCGGGGAGGGTGGAGACCCAGTACTTC

clone size: .
D gene: .
J gene: TRBJ2-4
V gene: TRBV4-2
CDR3 protein: CASSQLGNIQYF
CDR3 DNA: TGTGCCAGCAGCCAGTTAGGGAACATTCAGTACTTC

clone size: .
D gene: TRBD1
J gene: TRBJ1-5
V gene: TRBV7-9
CDR3 protein: CASSPGTGTDQPQHF
CDR3 DNA: TGTGCCAGCAGCCCTGGGACAGGGACCGATCAGCCCCAGCATTTT

clone size: .
D gene: TRBD1
J gene: TRBJ2-7
V gene: TRBV19
CDR3 protein: CASRGQGAIHEQYF
CDR3 DNA: TGTGCCAGTAGGGGACAGGGGGCTATCCACGAGCAGTACTTC

clone size: .
D gene: .
J gene: TRBJ2-7
V gene: TRBV15
CDR3 protein: CATSRDFSYEQYF
CDR3 DNA: TGTGCCACCAGCAGAGATTTTAGCTACGAGCAGTACTTC

clone size: .
D gene: TRBD1
J gene: TRBJ1-1
V gene: TRBV5-1
CDR3 protein: CASSLGQGGTEAFF
CDR3 DNA: TGCGCCAGCAGCTTGGGGCAGGGGGGCACTGAAGCTTTCTTT

clone size: .
D gene: .
J gene: TRBJ2-2
V gene: TRBV7-9
CDR3 protein: CASSHTDGELFF
CDR3 DNA: TGTGCCAGCAGCCACACCGACGGGGAGCTGTTTTTT

clone size: .
D gene: .
J gene: TRBJ1-3
V gene: TRBV5-1
CDR3 protein: CASSASGPTSGNTIYF
CDR3 DNA: TGCGCCAGCAGCGCCTCAGGGCCTACCTCTGGAAACACCATATATTTT

clone size: .
D gene: .
J gene: TRBJ2-7
V gene: TRBV4-3
CDR3 protein: CASSQVIDYEQYF
CDR3 DNA: TGCGCCAGCAGCCAAGTGATCGACTACGAGCAGTACTTC

clone size: .
D gene: TRBD2
J gene: TRBJ2-5
V gene: TRBV7-2
CDR3 protein: CASSWNSGGKETQYF
CDR3 DNA: TGTGCCAGCAGCTGGAATAGCGGGGGGAAAGAGACCCAGTACTTC

clone size: .
D gene: .
J gene: TRBJ1-2
V gene: TRBV6-2/TRBV6-3
CDR3 protein: CASSRHDGQYGYTF
CDR3 DNA: TGTGCCAGCAGCCGACATGACGGACAGTACGGCTACACCTTC

clone size: .
D gene: .
J gene: TRBJ2-7
V gene: TRBV2
CDR3 protein: CASRPDSLWEQYF
CDR3 DNA: TGTGCCAGCAGGCCAGACTCTCTGTGGGAGCAGTACTTC

clone size: .
D gene: TRBD1
J gene: TRBJ1-4
V gene: TRBV7-2
CDR3 protein: CASRDTGGTNEKLFF
CDR3 DNA: TGTGCCAGCAGAGATACAGGGGGCACTAATGAAAAACTGTTTTTT

clone size: once
D gene: .
J gene: TRBJ1-6
V gene: TRBV28
CDR3 protein: CASTPRTELNSPLHF
CDR3 DNA: TGTGCCAGCACCCCAAGGACCGAATTGAATTCACCCCTCCACTTT

clone size: .
D gene: .
J gene: TRBJ1-6
V gene: TRBV7-9
CDR3 protein: CASSPSDSSYNSPLHF
CDR3 DNA: TGTGCCAGCAGCCCGTCGGATTCCTCCTATAATTCACCCCTCCACTTT

clone size: .
D gene: TRBD1
J gene: TRBJ1-2
V gene: TRBV10-3
CDR3 protein: CAIRWTGGNGYTF
CDR3 DNA: TGTGCCATCAGATGGACAGGGGGCAATGGCTACACCTTC